The 10 T cell receptor beta chains reported below all come from one sample, sequenced in a study of blood T cells in healthy people across ages. Next came a second PCR, run for roughly 6 to 11 cycles, which used a sample-barcoded 5' primer along with a J-beta primer mix. TCRdb redid the calling of the 5' RACE reads with MiXCR, one entry per CDR3 protein. This table holds almost 800,000 distinct CDR3 sequences, roughly 64% found once. The sample taken for sequencing was blood. These receptors all stem from a man aged 25-45 years in good health.

The chain has TRBV2 and TRBJ2-7; tentatively, D is TRBD2 (5 bases). The germline V gene encodes CDR1 SNHLY and CDR2 FYNNEI. V gave up 7 bases and J gave up 0 bases, with 16 bases separating them. CDR3 length: 15 amino acids. Written as DNA, the CDR3 is TGTGCCAGCATTGGAGGCGACACTTACTCCTACGAGCAGTACTTC. It codes for CASIGGDTYSYEQYF.

V gene TRBV29-1 combines with J gene TRBJ2-6; D unclear. Trimming shortened V by 0 bases and J by 2 bases, and 11 bases separated the two germline ends. CDR3 length: 16 residues. The germline V gene has CDR1 SQVTM and CDR2 ANQGSEA. CDR3 sequence (DNA): TGCAGCGTTGAAGAAAGCCAGCTACCTGGGGCCAACGTCCTGACTTTC. Its translation is CSVEESQLPGANVLTF.

This chain joins TRBV7-8 and TRBJ1-5; 8 nucleotides line up with TRBD1. The CDR3 runs 16 residues. Germline trimming cut 5 bases from V and 4 bases from J; bases unmatched to any gene: 10. The germline V gene encodes CDR1 SGHVS and CDR2 FQNEAQ. CDR3 amino acids: CASSQGTGLPNQPQHF. CDR3 bases: TGTGCCAGCAGCCAAGGGACAGGACTCCCGAATCAGCCCCAGCATTTT.

The chain couples TRBV30 to TRBJ2-5, with TRBD2 as a possible D gene (7 bases). Germline V lookup: CDR1 GTSNPN, CDR2 SVGIG (reference sequence). Trimming took 3 bases from V and 6 from J, leaving 14 bases between them. The CDR3 length is 13 residues. The CDR3 spells CAWREGGAQTQYF. The CDR3 nucleotides read TGTGCCTGGAGGGAGGGGGGGGCCCAGACCCAGTACTTC.

This clonotype was detected a few times. This chain joins TRBV12-3 or TRBV12-4 and TRBJ2-1; TRBD1 matches at 7 bases. Losses at the gene ends were 6 bases for V and 7 bases for J; bases not matched to a gene: 6. The CDR3 loop spans 13 amino acids. The CDR3, as DNA: TGTGCCAGCAGACTAGGGACAGTTAATGAGCAGTTCTTC. This gives the protein CASRLGTVNEQFF.

This chain uses TRBV27 with TRBJ2-7; D might be TRBD1 (6 bases). The CDR3 runs to 15 residues. Germline V gene data show CDR1 as MNHEY and CDR2 as SMNVEV (reference sequence). Between the trimmed V and J ends, which lost 8 bases and 0 bases, there was a span of 17 bases. The CDR3 coding sequence is TGTGCCAGCGGACTTTCCGGGGACAACTCCTACGAGCAGTACTTC. It is translated as CASGLSGDNSYEQYF.

This chain uses TRBV5-1 with TRBJ2-4, with 8 positions matching TRBD2. The DNA end favors TRBJ2-7, so the J call may be wrong. The CDR3 sequence is 15 residues long. Germline CDR1 and CDR2: SGHRS and YFSETQ. The CDR3 coding sequence is TGCGCCAGCAGCTTGGGGCCGGGGGGGGTCTACGAGCAGTACTTC. It is translated as CASSLGPGGVYEQYF.

This clonotype has just one count. The rearrangement links TRBV3-1 to TRBJ2-5; D gene unclear. CDR1 and CDR2 from the germline V gene are LGHDT and YNNKEL (reference sequence). The CDR3 is made up of 14 amino acids. Trimming pared 2 bases from V and 5 bases from J, leaving 12 bases between. The DNA of the CDR3 is TGTGCCAGCAGCCAATTGGGGAACGTTGAGACCCAGTACTTC. Protein: CASSQLGNVETQYF.

This clonotype was counted between two and nine times. The chain carries TRBV7-9 and TRBJ2-7, with TRBD2 matching over 10 bases. Germline assignment: CDR1 SEHNR and CDR2 FQNEAQ (reference sequence). The junction had 2 bases not matched to a gene; V was cut back by 2 bases and J by 4 bases. This CDR3 spans 14 amino acids. CDR3 DNA sequence: TGTGCCAGCAGCTTAATAGCGGGAGGTTACGAGCAGTACTTC. Amino acid sequence: CASSLIAGGYEQYF.

V is TRBV7-9 and J is TRBJ2-3; TRBD1 or TRBD2 may be the D gene (5 bases each). V lost 5 bases and J 2 bases, leaving 23 bases between the germline ends. The CDR3 has 18 residues. Germline lookup yields CDR1 SEHNR and CDR2 FQNEAQ (reference sequence). In DNA, the CDR3 is TGTGCCAGCAGCGGAGAGGGGACCTTTAGCGCTACCACAGATACGCAGTATTTT. Translating it yields CASSGEGTFSATTDTQYF.